Given below is one T cell receptor (beta chain) in context. Its matching antigen is unknown. The CDR3 is 13 residues long. V lost 4 bases and J 5 bases, leaving 9 bases between the germline ends. Per the germline V gene, CDR1 is LNHDA and CDR2 is SQIVND (reference sequence). Assay used: immunoSEQ multiplex PCR; TCRdb lists only in-frame clones, some missing. The profile shows more than 2 million clones, roughly 94% of them singletons. The data originate from a study of shared clonotypes between healthy human individuals. The overall study: Plates per donor: three CD4 naive, three CD4 memory, two CD8 naive, one CD8 memory. Study-wide points: Naive CD4 clonotypes were shared across a handful of donors at roughly 5%.

Splitting the CD4+ cells yielded a CD45RA+ naive subset and a CD45RA-negative memory subset. The receptor's source is a man between 18 and 35 years old in good health. The sequenced sample was naive CD4+ T cells sorted from blood. Subset indicated: CD45RA+ positively selected. The gene calls are TRBV19 and TRBJ2-1; weak D call: TRBD1 (5 bases). CDR3 nucleotide sequence: TGTGCCAGTAGTAGAGACAGAGACAATGAGCAGTTCTTC. It translates to CASSRDRDNEQFF.